This T cell receptor (beta chain) was sequenced for a study of blood T cell repertoires in COVID-19. Sequenced by immunoSEQ multiplex PCR; TCRdb stores in-frame clones only, minus some. Among around 80,000 clones listed, 82% were seen once. The sample consisted of peripheral blood. The source of this sequence is a man older than 75 with acute or convalescent COVID-19.

The CDR3 bases are TGTGCCAGCAGTAAAGATTTTCCCGGGACAGGGTACAATGAGCAGTTCTTC. It specifies CASSKDFPGTGYNEQFF. V and J are TRBV2 and TRBJ2-1; 9 bases align to TRBD1. There are 17 residues in the CDR3. Germline values: CDR1 SNHLY, CDR2 FYNNEI. The V gene end was trimmed by 5 bases and the J gene end by 4 bases; junction bases not matched to a gene: 12.